One and the same sample provided the 19 T cell receptor beta chains below, sequenced in a study of spatial heterogeneity in lung cancer. TCRdb reprocessed the 5' RACE reads with MiXCR, giving one entry per CDR3 protein. The sample lists about 16,000 distinct CDR3 sequences, approximately 5.6% occurring once. As to time point: sample taken at primary tumor resection. These receptors' targets are unknown. Findings and limits, study-wide: Mutation tallies in tumors tracked expanded intratumoral alpha and beta TCR counts.

Here the sequenced sample was lung tumor tissue, taken at surgery. All receptors come from a female donor with early-stage non-small cell lung cancer.

This clonotype turned up a few times. Found in a library prepared for alpha chains, this beta chain is an off-target read, and its abundance has little meaning. V is TRBV6-1 and J is TRBJ2-3; unclear D gene. The CDR3 consists of 14 residues. CDR1 and CDR2 (germline): MNHNS, SASEGT. Trimming cost V 4 bases and J 4 bases, with 12 bases left between them. As DNA, the CDR3 is TGTGCCAGCAGTGGGACGGTCGGTGCAGATACGCAGTATTTT. Translation: CASSGTVGADTQYF.

Comment on this clonotype: Within a library made for alpha chains, this beta chain is off target, and its count is uninformative. The V call is TRBV20-1, the J call TRBJ2-3, with D possibly TRBD2 on 5 matching bases. V was cut by 6 bases and J by 2 bases, with 12 bases left in between. The germline gives CDR1 DFQATT, CDR2 SNEGSKA (reference sequence). The CDR3 spans 13 residues. The CDR3 bases are TGCAGTGCCGGTGCCGGGAACACAGATACGCAGTATTTT. The encoded protein is CSAGAGNTDTQYF.

This clonotype has ten or more counts. Since it is a stray read in a library aimed at alpha chains, this beta chain has a size that is not meaningful. The gene calls are TRBV20-1 and TRBJ2-1; the D is unclear. This CDR3 spans 14 amino acids. Germline assignment: CDR1 DFQATT and CDR2 SNEGSKA (reference sequence). V was shortened by 5 bases and J by 0 bases, with 11 bases between the two germline ends. The CDR3 DNA reads as TGCAGTGCTGCGCTCCCCTCCTCCTACAATGAGCAGTTCTTC. It encodes CSAALPSSYNEQFF.

This clonotype was observed at least ten times. Since it is a stray read in a library aimed at alpha chains, this beta chain has a size that is not meaningful. The rearrangement joins TRBV4-1 to TRBJ1-2; no firm D call. The CDR3 contains 15 residues. V lost 1 base, J lost 5 bases, and 14 bases lay in between. Germline-derived CDR1 and CDR2 are MGHRA and YSYEKL. The CDR3 sequence is CASSQVHGKPYGYTF. The CDR3 region has the DNA TGCGCCAGCAGCCAAGTACACGGAAAACCTTATGGCTACACCTTC.

Relative to its sample, this clonotype is hyperexpanded. Within a library made for alpha chains, this beta chain is off target, and its count is uninformative. The gene calls are TRBV24-1 and TRBJ2-5; D might be TRBD1 (6 bases). The CDR3 has 15 amino acids. CDR1 and CDR2 from the germline V gene are KGHDR and SFDVKD. The V end lost 3 bases, the J end lost 0 bases, and 10 bases lay between the germline ends. CDR3 in DNA: TGTGCCACCAGTGATCCTACAGGGCACCAAGAGACCCAGTACTTC. This encodes CATSDPTGHQETQYF.

This clonotype was recorded many times. Little can be read into the size of this beta chain, an off-target read in a library designed for alpha chains. The V call is TRBV18, the J call TRBJ2-5; D ambiguous. Trimming removed 3 bases at V and 5 bases at J, with 10 bases between. This CDR3 has 13 residues. The germline V gene encodes CDR1 KGHSH and CDR2 LQKENI. The CDR3 sequence is CASSPSADETQYF. The CDR3 nucleotides are TGTGCCAGCTCACCTTCCGCTGACGAGACCCAGTACTTC.

Regarding this clonotype: This beta chain is off target for a library built for alpha chains, so its abundance means little. The gene calls are TRBV18 and TRBJ2-6; 11 bases are a match to TRBD2. The CDR3 length is 19 residues. Germline CDR1 KGHSH, CDR2 LQKENI. V shed 3 bases, J shed 0 bases, and the junction held 7 bases outside the gene matches. The CDR3: CASSPSGTSGRSGANVLTF. The CDR3 DNA sequence: TGTGCCAGCTCACCGTCCGGGACTAGCGGACGCTCTGGGGCCAACGTCCTGACTTTC.

This clonotype was counted ten times or more. With the library built for alpha chains, this beta chain is off target and its frequency is not meaningful. V and J are TRBV27 and TRBJ2-3; 8 bases line up with TRBD2. Trimming cost V 5 bases and J 2 bases; bases outside gene matches: 12. Per the germline V gene, CDR1 is MNHEY and CDR2 is SMNVEV (reference sequence). The CDR3 extends over 17 amino acids. The chain's CDR3 is CASSPHVNSGATDTQYF. The CDR3 bases are TGTGCCAGCAGTCCCCACGTTAATAGCGGGGCCACAGATACGCAGTATTTT.

This clonotype occurred many times. This beta chain is an off-target read within a library intended for alpha chains, so its frequency means little. The V and J genes are TRBV5-5 and TRBJ1-2; TRBD1 agrees at 8 bases. This CDR3 region has 16 residues. The V gene end was trimmed by 6 bases and the J gene end by 4 bases; junction bases not matched to a gene: 14. CDR1 is SGHKS, CDR2 YYEKEE, per germline (reference sequence). DNA for the CDR3: TGTGCCAGCACCCTGACCCCTACGGACAGGGTCTATGGCTACACCTTC. Its protein is CASTLTPTDRVYGYTF.

With regard to this clonotype: Being off target in a library aimed at alpha chains, this beta chain has a size of little meaning. The V gene is TRBV29-1, the J gene TRBJ1-1; TRBD1 matches at 7 bases. CDR3 length equals 13 residues. The trim removed 7 bases at V and 1 base at J, leaving 6 bases unmatched. CDR1 SQVTM and CDR2 ANQGSEA come from the germline V gene. The CDR3 reads CSAWTGSNTEAFF. CDR3 sequence (DNA): TGCAGCGCCTGGACAGGTTCGAACACTGAAGCTTTCTTT.

This clonotype was counted many times. The library was prepared for alpha chains; this beta chain is a stray read, so its frequency means little. This sequence joins TRBV24-1 and TRBJ2-1; TRBD2 matches 7 bases. Germline CDR1 and CDR2: KGHDR and SFDVKD. Losses at the gene ends were 4 bases for V and 2 bases for J; bases not matched to a gene: 7. This CDR3 is 16 amino acids long. The CDR3 loop is CATSETSGTAYNEQFF. The CDR3 bases are TGTGCCACCAGTGAAACAAGCGGGACCGCCTACAATGAGCAGTTCTTC.

This clonotype was seen at least ten times. With the library built for alpha chains, this beta chain is off target and its frequency is not meaningful. CDR3 coding DNA: TGCAGTGCCCGTCCCCCAGGGGGCGTTTACGAGCAGTACTTC. Translation: CSARPPGGVYEQYF. The chain couples TRBV20-1 to TRBJ2-7, with 8 positions matching TRBD1. V gave up 6 bases and J gave up 4 bases; unmatched junction bases: 11. The CDR3 spans 14 residues. Germline CDR1 and CDR2: DFQATT and SNEGSKA (reference sequence).

In this sample, this clonotype turned up a few times. Because this beta chain is a stray read in a library intended to capture alpha chains, its abundance should not be given much weight. V usage is TRBV20-1 and J usage is TRBJ1-2; 7 nucleotides agree with TRBD1. V lost 6 bases to trimming and J lost 4 bases; unmatched junction nucleotides: 2. There are 11 residues in the CDR3. Germline V lookup: CDR1 DFQATT, CDR2 SNEGSKA (reference sequence). The CDR3 nucleotides read TGCAGTGCCGGGACAGCCTATGGCTACACCTTC. Translating gives CSAGTAYGYTF.

Worth noting for this clonotype: A library made for alpha chains picked up this beta chain off target, so its size means little. The rearrangement joins TRBV19 to TRBJ2-2; TRBD1 is a possible D gene (5 bases). Trimming cost V 3 bases and J 0 bases, with 17 bases left between them. The CDR3 sequence is 18 residues long. Per the germline V gene, CDR1 is LNHDA and CDR2 is SQIVND (reference sequence). The CDR3 spells CASSIGPWPGSNTGELFF. DNA for the CDR3: TGTGCCAGTAGTATCGGGCCTTGGCCAGGGTCGAACACCGGGGAGCTGTTTTTT.

The table lists this clonotype with many counts. Because this beta chain is a stray read in a library intended to capture alpha chains, its abundance should not be given much weight. The rearrangement links TRBV7-9 to TRBJ2-2; 7 bases are a match to TRBD2. The CDR3 is 16 amino acids. Germline CDR1 SEHNR, CDR2 FQNEAQ (reference sequence). J lost 1 base, V lost 6 bases, and 8 bases had no gene match. Written as DNA, the CDR3 is TGTGCCAGCAGTATGGGCGGGAGAAGGAACACCGGGGAGCTGTTTTTT. Protein sequence: CASSMGGRRNTGELFF.

This clonotype has at least ten counts. Little can be read into the size of this beta chain, an off-target read in a library designed for alpha chains. The chain couples TRBV6-5 to TRBJ2-5; D is undetermined. The CDR3 extends over 14 amino acids. V was clipped by 0 bases and J by 3 bases, with 8 bases between them. Looked up from germline, CDR1 is MNHEY and CDR2 is SVGAGI. The CDR3 region is CASSYSHRKETQYF. The CDR3 DNA is TGTGCCAGCAGTTACTCACACAGAAAAGAGACCCAGTACTTC.

This clonotype was seen a few times. A library prepared for alpha chains yielded this beta chain as an off-target read; its size is of little meaning. The chain employs TRBV7-6 and TRBJ2-1; perhaps TRBD2 as D (6 bases). Germline assignment: CDR1 SGHVS and CDR2 FNYEAQ. The CDR3 is 16 amino acids. V lost 3 bases to trimming and J lost 5 bases, with 17 bases between them. In nucleotides, the CDR3 is TGTGCCAGCAGCTTTTTAACGGGAGACGATCACAATGAGCAGTTCTTC. Translation gives CASSFLTGDDHNEQFF. Full variable domain (missing parts from reference TRBV7-6 and TRBJ2-1): GAGVSQSPRYKVTKRGQDVALRCDPISGHVSLYWYRQALGQGPEFLTYFNYEAQQDKSGLPNDRFSAERPEGSISTLTIQRTEQRDSAMYRCASSFLTGDDHNEQFFGPGTRLTVL.

On this clonotype: This beta chain appears as a stray read in a library generated for alpha chains; its size is not informative. The rearrangement links TRBV12-3 or TRBV12-4 to TRBJ2-7, with D possibly called TRBD1 or TRBD2 (5 bases each). V lost 3 bases and J 6 bases, leaving 18 bases between the germline ends. The CDR3 extends over 15 amino acids. This chain's CDR3 is CASSLGVPSRSEQYF. The CDR3 bases are TGTGCCAGCAGTTTGGGGGTACCTTCTCGCTCCGAGCAGTACTTC.

In the case of this clonotype: This beta chain is off target for a library built for alpha chains, so its abundance means little. The chain is built from TRBV11-2 and TRBJ2-7, with D maybe TRBD2 (6 bases). This CDR3 spans 14 amino acids. With 7 bases removed from V and 7 bases from J, the gap between germline ends came to 20 bases. The germline V gene encodes CDR1 SGHAT and CDR2 FQNNGV. The CDR3 DNA sequence: TGTGCCAGCACCCCTTCGAGGAGGGCCGGGGAGCAGTACTTC. It specifies CASTPSRRAGEQYF.